This note documents a single T cell receptor (beta chain) sequence. Antigen: not known. This entry comes from a study of cytomegalovirus exposure and HLA in healthy donors. Overall study context: There were 350 to 450 genotyped donors. Of these, roughly 82% fell in the genetic ancestry cluster associated with self-reported Caucasian donors.

Primers included in the PCR were 60 Vbeta and 13 Jbeta primers. Clones were sequenced by immunoSEQ multiplex PCR, and TCRdb holds only the in-frame ones, with some missing. Found here are about 97,000 clones, roughly 80% of them singletons; the top ten hold approximately 4%. The CDR3 has 14 amino acids. V lost 2 bases to trimming and J lost 6 bases; unmatched junction nucleotides: 3. The V gene's germline CDR1 is SGHTA and CDR2 FQGTGA. Study-level results: Whilst most TCR sequences proved rare, a subset of public TCRs occurred across many donors. In an earlier analysis, in some 500 donors, most V segments appeared productive either ~87% or ~30% of the time. A classifier reportedly called cytomegalovirus status with high sensitivity and specificity.

This sequence joins TRBV7-3 and TRBJ2-2, with 7 nucleotides matching TRBD1. The clonotype comes from a man aged 35 to 55 in good health and CMV-seronegative. Input material: PBMCs. CDR3 in DNA: TGTGCCAGCAGCTTAGACAGGGAAGCCGGGGAGCTGTTTTTT. Its protein is CASSLDREAGELFF. Using reference TRBV7-3 and TRBJ2-2 for the parts outside the CDR3, the full variable domain is GAGVSQTPSNKVTEKGKYVELRCDPISGHTALYWYRQSLGQGPEFLIYFQGTGAADDSGLPNDRFFAVRPEGSVSTLKIQRTERGDSAVYLCASSLDREAGELFFGEGSRLTVL.